The entry that follows covers one T cell receptor beta chain sequence. Only in-frame clones appear in the TCRdb table, and some are missing; sequencing was by immunoSEQ multiplex PCR. The sample shows fewer than 250,000 clones, more than 85% of them seen only once. The sample belongs to a study of blood T cell repertoires in COVID-19. Deletions cut 3 bases from V and 3 bases from J, with 9 bases between. The CDR3 has 13 residues. In germline, CDR1 is SGDLS, CDR2 YYNGEE. The rearrangement links TRBV9 to TRBJ1-1; D remains ambiguous. The sequence came from a man between 25 and 39 years old with acute or convalescent COVID-19. Material: peripheral blood. The CDR3 DNA reads TGTGCCAGCAGCGCACGACGGGACACTGAAGCTTTCTTT. Its protein product is CASSARRDTEAFF.